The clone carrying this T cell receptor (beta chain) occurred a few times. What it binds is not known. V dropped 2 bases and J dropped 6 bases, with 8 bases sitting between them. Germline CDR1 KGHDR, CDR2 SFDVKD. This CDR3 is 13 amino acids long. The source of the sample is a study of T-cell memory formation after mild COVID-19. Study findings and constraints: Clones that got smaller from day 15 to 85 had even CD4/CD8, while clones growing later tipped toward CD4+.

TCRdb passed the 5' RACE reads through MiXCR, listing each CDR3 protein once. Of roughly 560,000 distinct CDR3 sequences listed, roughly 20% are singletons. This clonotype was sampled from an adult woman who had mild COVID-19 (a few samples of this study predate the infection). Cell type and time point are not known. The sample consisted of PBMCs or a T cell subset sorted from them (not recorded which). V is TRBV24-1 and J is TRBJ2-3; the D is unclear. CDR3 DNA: TGTGCCACCAGTGATTCCCTCGCCGATACGCAGTATTTT. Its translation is CATSDSLADTQYF.